The T cell receptor (beta chain) described here comes from a study of blood T cell repertoires in COVID-19. CDR3 length equals 15 residues. CDR1 is SEHNR, CDR2 FQNEAQ, per germline (reference sequence). Germline trimming cut 5 bases from V and 6 bases from J; bases unmatched to any gene: 10. Assay used: immunoSEQ multiplex PCR; TCRdb lists only in-frame clones, some missing. Among about 250,000 clones listed, more than 65% were seen once. This clonotype was sampled from a man aged 50 to 59 with active or convalescent COVID-19. The V gene is TRBV7-9, the J gene TRBJ2-7; 10 nucleotides agree with TRBD1. The specimen sequenced was peripheral blood. The DNA for the CDR3 is TGTGCCAGCAGCCAAGACAGGGGGCTCCCATTCGAGCAGTACTTC. Protein: CASSQDRGLPFEQYF.